Following are 30 T cell receptor beta chains from one sample sequenced in a study of T-cell memory formation after mild COVID-19. TCRdb re-called the 5' RACE reads through MiXCR, storing one row per CDR3 protein. The data contain 110,000 to 150,000 distinct CDR3 sequences, around 27% of them singletons. The material sequenced was PBMCs or a T cell subset sorted from them (not recorded which). Source of these receptors: an adult woman who had mild COVID-19 (a few samples of this study predate the infection). Cell type and time point are not known.

This clonotype came up a few times. This chain uses TRBV11-2 with TRBJ1-1; D not resolved. The CDR3 consists of 12 residues. V was trimmed by 6 bases and J by 1 base, leaving 6 bases between them. Per germline, CDR1 SGHAT and CDR2 FQNNGV. CDR3 sequence (DNA): TGTGCCAGCAGAAAAACGAACACTGAAGCTTTCTTT. Translating it yields CASRKTNTEAFF.

The J gene is TRBJ1-1, the V gene TRBV9; D gene ambiguous. This CDR3 is 13 amino acids long. Germline CDR1 and CDR2: SGDLS and YYNGEE. Trimming removed 0 bases from V and 2 bases from J, with 5 bases in between. CDR3 coding DNA: TGTGCCAGCAGCGTAGGCACCAACACTGAAGCTTTCTTT. Translating it yields CASSVGTNTEAFF.

This clonotype was observed a few times. The V call is TRBV5-1, the J call TRBJ2-7; D perhaps matches TRBD2 (6 bases). The CDR3 sequence is 13 residues long. CDR1 and CDR2 from the germline V gene are SGHRS and YFSETQ. V was pared by 0 bases and J by 6 bases, with 10 bases between. CDR3 sequence (DNA): TGCGCCAGCAGCTTGGTCGGAGGGTCCGAGCAGTACTTC. Its protein is CASSLVGGSEQYF.

This clonotype was seen only a few times. This sequence joins TRBV24-1 and TRBJ2-1; D gene unclear. This CDR3 has 13 amino acids. Germline CDR1 KGHDR, CDR2 SFDVKD. V dropped 4 bases and J dropped 3 bases, with 6 bases sitting between them. CDR3 loop: CATSEPGYNEQFF. The CDR3 DNA reads TGTGCCACCAGTGAGCCAGGCTACAATGAGCAGTTCTTC.

The chain uses TRBV13 and TRBJ2-7, with a tentative D call TRBD2 (6 bases). V lost 4 bases, J lost 3 bases, and 13 bases lay in between. Germline lookup yields CDR1 PRHDT and CDR2 FYEKMQ (reference sequence). CDR3 length equals 14 residues. CDR3 DNA: TGTGCCAGCAGCTGGCGGGATCGGGTCTACGAGCAGTACTTC. Amino acids: CASSWRDRVYEQYF.

The V call is TRBV5-5, the J call TRBJ2-3, with D maybe TRBD1 (6 bases). The CDR3 is made up of 13 amino acids. Trimming cost V 4 bases and J 4 bases, with 10 bases left between them. The germline CDR1 and CDR2 sequences are SGHKS and YYEKEE (reference sequence). The CDR3 sequence is CASSGAGADTQYF. The CDR3 nucleotides read TGTGCCAGCAGCGGGGCAGGGGCAGATACGCAGTATTTT.

This clonotype was recorded a few times. The chain combines TRBV9 with TRBJ2-7; 10 bases match TRBD2. Germline CDR1 and CDR2: SGDLS and YYNGEE. There are 18 residues in the CDR3. V dropped 0 bases and J dropped 1; count of bases not matched to a gene: 10. The CDR3 bases are TGTGCCAGCAGCGTAGGATCCTTGGCTAGCGGGAGTTCCTACGAGCAGTACTTC. As protein: CASSVGSLASGSSYEQYF.

The V and J genes are TRBV7-9 and TRBJ2-5; D ambiguous. The CDR3 spans 12 residues. Trimming pared 0 bases from V and 7 bases from J, leaving 6 bases between. CDR1 is SEHNR, CDR2 FQNEAQ, per germline (reference sequence). CDR3 amino acids: CASSLATGTQYF. Written as DNA, the CDR3 is TGTGCCAGCAGCTTAGCGACCGGGACCCAGTACTTC.

The gene calls are TRBV9 and TRBJ2-2; D not resolved. V was shortened by 2 bases and J by 4 bases, with 6 bases between the two germline ends. CDR1 is SGDLS, CDR2 YYNGEE, per germline. The CDR3 covers 13 residues. This CDR3 reads CASSVGFTGELFF. CDR3 bases: TGTGCCAGCAGCGTGGGGTTCACCGGGGAGCTGTTTTTT.

The sample holds a few counts of this clonotype. This chain joins TRBV7-9 and TRBJ2-5; D is ambiguous. This CDR3 has 12 residues. Looked up from germline, CDR1 is SEHNR and CDR2 is FQNEAQ (reference sequence). The V and J ends lost 8 bases and 1 base respectively, with 8 bases between them. This CDR3 reads CASLGPQETQYF. CDR3 bases: TGTGCCAGCCTAGGGCCCCAAGAGACCCAGTACTTC.

This chain connects TRBV5-1 to TRBJ2-7; no reliable D call. This CDR3 is 14 amino acids long. CDR1 is SGHRS and CDR2 is YFSETQ in the germline V gene. Trimming cost V 2 bases and J 3 bases, with 12 bases left between them. CDR3 region: CASSFKAGGYEQYF. The CDR3 DNA reads as TGCGCCAGCAGCTTTAAAGCAGGTGGCTACGAGCAGTACTTC.

J is TRBJ2-7 and V is TRBV10-3; D may correspond to TRBD1 or TRBD2 (5 bases each). The ends were cut back, 2 bases at V and 3 bases at J, with 11 bases in the middle. Germline CDR1 is ENHRY and CDR2 is SYGVKD. The CDR3 sequence is 14 residues long. This CDR3 is CAISEPGTHYEQYF. The CDR3 DNA reads TGTGCCATCAGTGAGCCCGGGACCCACTACGAGCAGTACTTC.

This clonotype was counted between two and nine times. The chain combines TRBV12-3 or TRBV12-4 with TRBJ1-2; possibly TRBD1 for D (6 bases). This CDR3 is 14 amino acids long. V lost 5 bases and J 6 bases, leaving 16 bases between the germline ends. The CDR3: CASSVGTSGNGYTF. CDR3 DNA sequence: TGTGCCAGCAGTGTAGGGACATCGGGGAATGGCTACACCTTC.

This clonotype has at least ten counts. The genes are TRBV6-2 or TRBV6-3 and TRBJ2-7; D perhaps matches TRBD2 (6 bases). The V and J ends lost 1 base and 2 bases respectively, with 15 bases between them. The germline CDR1 and CDR2 sequences are MNHEY and SVGEGT. The CDR3 is 16 amino acids. The CDR3 DNA sequence: TGTGCCAGCAGTTACTACATCCGGGAGATACCCTACGAGCAGTACTTC. Residues: CASSYYIREIPYEQYF.

This clonotype was picked up a small number of times. The chain links TRBV12-3 or TRBV12-4 to TRBJ1-1; D remains unclear. Trimming left V 7 bases short and J 7 bases short, with 16 bases between. The CDR3 sequence is 13 residues long. CDR3 DNA sequence: TGTGCCAGCACCACCCCCCGCGGAGATGAAGCTTTCTTT. Amino acids: CASTTPRGDEAFF.

This clonotype was seen only once. The chain carries TRBV19 and TRBJ1-1; D uncertain. The CDR3 is 13 amino acids. Trimming left V 3 bases short and J 0 bases short, with 5 bases between. Looked up from germline, CDR1 is LNHDA and CDR2 is SQIVND (reference sequence). The CDR3 here is CASSIVVNTEAFF. The CDR3 DNA is TGTGCCAGTAGTATTGTGGTGAACACTGAAGCTTTCTTT. The full variable domain, its missing parts supplied by reference TRBV19 and TRBJ1-1, is DGGITQSPKYLFRKEGQNVTLSCEQNLNHDAMYWYRQDPGQGLRLIYYSQIVNDFQKGDIAEGYSVSREKKESFPLTVTSAQKNPTAFYLCASSIVVNTEAFFGQGTRLTVV.

The rearrangement joins TRBV7-2 to TRBJ2-1; no firm D call. This CDR3 contains 15 residues. V lost 5 bases to trimming and J lost 4 bases, with 15 bases between them. In germline, CDR1 is SGHTA, CDR2 FQGNSA. CDR3 DNA sequence: TGTGCCAGCAGCCCCACGTGGACCCGGTACAATGAGCAGTTCTTC. Translation: CASSPTWTRYNEQFF.

This clonotype appeared a few times. CDR3 DNA: TGTGCCAGCAGCTGGGAGCCTCACAATGAGCAGTTCTTC. Amino acids: CASSWEPHNEQFF. The rearrangement links TRBV7-3 to TRBJ2-1, with D possibly TRBD2 on 5 matching bases. The CDR3 runs to 13 residues. CDR1 and CDR2 from the germline V gene are SGHTA and FQGTGA. V gave up 4 bases and J gave up 5 bases, with 9 bases separating them.

This clonotype came up a few times. V gene TRBV30 combines with J gene TRBJ1-4; D is unresolved. The CDR3 loop spans 14 amino acids. The germline V gene has CDR1 GTSNPN and CDR2 SVGIG (reference sequence). Trimming cost V 0 bases and J 3 bases, with 8 bases left between them. CDR3 sequence: CAWSVGVANEKLFF. The CDR3 DNA reads TGTGCCTGGAGTGTCGGGGTCGCTAATGAAAAACTGTTTTTT.

This clonotype was seen only a few times. The chain uses TRBV11-3 and TRBJ2-1, with 11 bases that match TRBD2. Germline CDR1 SGHNT, CDR2 YENEEA. The CDR3 spans 14 residues. After removal of 4 bases from V and 8 bases from J, the junction contained 4 bases not matched to a gene. CDR3 in amino acids: CASSSGTSGDEQFF. The DNA of the CDR3 is TGTGCCAGCAGCTCCGGGACTAGCGGAGATGAGCAGTTCTTC.

The V call is TRBV7-9, the J call TRBJ2-3; 10 nucleotides line up with TRBD2. Germline assignment: CDR1 SEHNR and CDR2 FQNEAQ (reference sequence). With V trimmed by 5 bases and J by 3 bases, 14 bases remained unmatched. This CDR3 is 18 amino acids long. The chain's CDR3 is CASSPEFTSGATTDTQYF. The CDR3 DNA sequence: TGTGCCAGCAGCCCCGAATTCACTAGCGGGGCGACGACAGATACGCAGTATTTT.

This chain joins TRBV12-3 or TRBV12-4 and TRBJ1-5; no reliable D call. Trimming cost V 5 bases and J 2 bases, with 16 bases left between them. The length of the CDR3 is 16 residues. CDR3 in DNA: TGTGCCAGCAGTGAAACGAGGGTAGGTGGCAATCAGCCCCAGCATTTT. As protein: CASSETRVGGNQPQHF.

This clonotype was recorded a few times. The rearrangement joins TRBV7-9 to TRBJ2-7; a possible D gene is TRBD1 (5 bases). The CDR3 has 17 residues. Trimming took off 5 bases at V and 4 bases at J, with 24 bases between the two ends. The germline V gene has CDR1 SEHNR and CDR2 FQNEAQ (reference sequence). As DNA, the CDR3 is TGTGCCAGCAGCCTTCCGCCCAAGACAGACTGGGATTACGAGCAGTACTTC. Protein: CASSLPPKTDWDYEQYF.

The CDR3 here is CASSLAPGGPGEQFF. In DNA, the CDR3 is TGTGCCAGCAGCTTAGCCCCCGGGGGGCCGGGTGAGCAGTTCTTC. This chain uses TRBV7-9 with TRBJ2-1; tentative D call: TRBD2 (7 bases). Germline lookup yields CDR1 SEHNR and CDR2 FQNEAQ (reference sequence). The CDR3 has 15 amino acids. V was clipped by 0 bases and J by 9 bases, with 15 bases between them.

The chain couples TRBV7-9 to TRBJ2-7, with 14 bases identical to TRBD2. Germline V lookup: CDR1 SEHNR, CDR2 FQNEAQ (reference sequence). CDR3 length: 17 amino acids. Trimming at V came to 6 bases and at J to 5 bases, leaving 12 bases not matched to a gene. CDR3 sequence: CASSPFTGTSGSNEQYF. Written as DNA, the CDR3 is TGTGCCAGCAGTCCATTTACCGGGACTAGCGGGAGCAACGAGCAGTACTTC.

The chain employs TRBV14 and TRBJ1-3; D uncertain. The CDR3 has 17 amino acids. CDR1 is SGHDN and CDR2 is FVKESK in the germline V gene. Trimming cost V 5 bases and J 0 bases, with 17 bases left between them. Here the CDR3 DNA reads TGTGCCAGCAGCGGGTATTTCTCCGTCTCCTCTGGAAACACCATATATTTT. Its protein is CASSGYFSVSSGNTIYF.

V usage is TRBV7-9 and J usage is TRBJ2-7, with D unclear. With 5 bases removed from V and 4 bases from J, the gap between germline ends came to 9 bases. This CDR3 is 12 amino acids long. Germline V gene sequence: CDR1 SEHNR, CDR2 FQNEAQ (reference sequence). The DNA of the CDR3 is TGTGCCAGCAGCCCTTGGCCTTACGAGCAGTACTTC. Its protein product is CASSPWPYEQYF. The variable domain in full, completed from reference TRBV7-9 and TRBJ2-7, reads DTGVSQNPRHKITKRGQNVTFRCDPISEHNRLYWYRQTLGQGPEFLTYFQNEAQLEKSRLLSDRFSAERPKGSFSTLEIQRTEQGDSAMYLCASSPWPYEQYFGPGTRLTVT.

The chain uses TRBV6-1 and TRBJ2-1; the D gene is possibly TRBD2 (5 bases). The CDR3 loop spans 13 amino acids. Germline V gene lookup returns CDR1 MNHNS and CDR2 SASEGT. V was clipped by 7 bases and J by 0 bases, with 7 bases between them. The CDR3 DNA is TGTGCCAGCATCCGGGGCTCCTACAATGAGCAGTTCTTC. Protein sequence: CASIRGSYNEQFF.

The chain employs TRBV7-8 and TRBJ1-2; D not resolved. Germline loops: CDR1 SGHVS, CDR2 FQNEAQ. This CDR3 is 12 amino acids long. V shed 4 bases and J shed 4 bases, with 7 bases lying between them. CDR3 residues: CASSSDLYGYTF. The CDR3, as DNA: TGTGCCAGCAGCTCGGACCTCTATGGCTACACCTTC.

J is TRBJ1-3 and V is TRBV27; TRBD1 agrees at 11 bases. Germline-derived CDR1 and CDR2 are MNHEY and SMNVEV (reference sequence). V lost 0 bases to trimming and J lost 3 bases; unmatched junction nucleotides: 4. This CDR3 is 17 amino acids long. Here the CDR3 reads CASSLSWTGGGGNTIYF. The CDR3 nucleotides read TGTGCCAGCAGTTTATCGTGGACAGGGGGCGGTGGAAACACCATATATTTT.